This T cell receptor beta chain was identified in a study of early T cells in non-severe SARS-CoV-2 infection. Across the whole study: Unpaired chains resulted from sequencing bulk RNA of unsorted whole blood. Notes on the study in general: Comparison of clonotypes with VDJdb favored anti-spike CD8 responses while missing private and CD4 specificities.

Individually, cDNA molecules had unique molecular identifiers attached to them. TCRdb passed the 5' RACE reads through MiXCR, listing each CDR3 protein once. The repertoire holds tens of thousands of distinct CDR3 sequences, with 10% as singletons. V was trimmed by 5 bases and J by 0 bases, leaving 16 bases between them. The CDR3 is made up of 16 amino acids. Germline loops: CDR1 MDHEN, CDR2 SYDVKM. This clonotype was counted many times. Antigen unknown. The chain employs TRBV28 and TRBJ1-2; D remains ambiguous. The clonotype originates from an adult who was a healthcare worker with PCR-confirmed SARS-CoV-2 infection or an uninfected control (not recorded which). The source was whole blood, collected at baseline. CDR3 in amino acids: CASSPSGVRANYGYTF. The CDR3 coding sequence is TGTGCCAGCAGTCCGAGCGGAGTCAGAGCTAACTATGGCTACACCTTC.